This TCR beta chain was captured in a study of vaccination effects on CD4 cells after COVID-19. The table came from immunoSEQ multiplex PCR; TCRdb's copy has only in-frame clones and leaves some out. The sample has approximately 30,000 clones, approximately 61% seen once; the top ten hold over 25%. ViraFEST used viral peptide pools to expand antigen-specific CD4+ T cells before sequencing. Researchers isolated CD4+ T cells once roughly nine days of culture had elapsed. Comment on this clone: Its antigen is unknown.

Germline loops: CDR1 LNHDA, CDR2 SQIVND (reference sequence). This CDR3 is 15 amino acids long. J was trimmed by 1 base and V by 6 bases; bases with no gene match: 4. The specimen comprised CD4+ T cells from PBMCs cultured with HCoV-229E spike peptides, sampled before COVID-19 vaccination. V is TRBV19 and J is TRBJ2-2, with 8 nucleotides matching TRBD2. The source of this sequence is a human donor who received a COVID-19 vaccine. CDR3 sequence reads: CASSLSGVNTGELFF. The CDR3 DNA is TGTGCCAGTAGCCTTAGCGGGGTGAACACCGGGGAGCTGTTTTTT.